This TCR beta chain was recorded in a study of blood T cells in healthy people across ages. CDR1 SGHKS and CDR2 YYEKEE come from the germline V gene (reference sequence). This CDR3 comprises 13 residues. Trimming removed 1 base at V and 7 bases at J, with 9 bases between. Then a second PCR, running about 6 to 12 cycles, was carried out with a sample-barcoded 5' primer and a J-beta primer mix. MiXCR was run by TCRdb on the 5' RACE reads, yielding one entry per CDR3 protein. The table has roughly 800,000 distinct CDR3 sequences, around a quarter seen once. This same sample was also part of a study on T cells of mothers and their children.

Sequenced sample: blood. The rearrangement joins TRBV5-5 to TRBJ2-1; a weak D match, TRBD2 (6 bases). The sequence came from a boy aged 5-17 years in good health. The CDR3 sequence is CASSLSAGNEQFF. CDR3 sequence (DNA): TGTGCCAGCAGCTTGTCTGCGGGGAATGAGCAGTTCTTC.